A selection of T cell receptor beta chains follows, all from one sample in a study of STAT5B mutations in CD4+ large granular lymphocyte leukemia. TCRdb's table, derived via immunoSEQ multiplex PCR, lists solely in-frame clones and lacks some. The table records under 35,000 clones, approximately 74% of them present only once. The sample was CD4+ T cells from blood buffy coats. The receptors here all came from a human donor in good health. CDR3s include the opening cysteine and the closing phenylalanine or tryptophan. A D gene is named only where the DNA matches it firmly. The listing skips clone size in some rows; elsewhere it reads once, few, many or a size class.

>-|TRBJ1-6|TRBV7-6|-
CASSVDRPENNSPLHF
TGTGCCAGCAGCGTAGACAGGCCGGAGAATAATTCACCCCTCCACTTT
>-|TRBJ1-1|TRBV19|-
CASSIPENTEAFF
TGTGCCAGTAGTATTCCCGAGAACACTGAAGCTTTCTTT
>TRBD1|TRBJ2-7|TRBV7-9|-
CASSPYDRGGSYEQYF
TGTGCCAGCAGCCCATATGACAGGGGGGGCTCCTACGAGCAGTACTTC
>-|TRBJ1-2|TRBV6-5|few
CASRGVNYGYTF
TGTGCCAGCAGGGGGGTGAACTATGGCTACACCTTC
>-|TRBJ2-7|TRBV2|few
CASSDGDSSYEQYF
TGTGCCAGCAGTGATGGGGACTCCTCCTACGAGCAGTACTTC
>-|TRBJ1-3|TRBV7-9|-
CASSLVVWGYSGNTIYF
TGTGCCAGCAGCTTAGTTGTGTGGGGGTACTCTGGAAACACCATATATTTT
>TRBD1|TRBJ1-5|TRBV28|-
CASTSAQTGPNQPQHF
TGTGCCAGCACTTCAGCACAGACAGGGCCGAATCAGCCCCAGCATTTT
>TRBD2|TRBJ2-3|TRBV2|-
CASRLLAGGPQFTDTQYF
TGTGCCAGCAGACTTTTAGCGGGGGGGCCACAATTTACAGATACGCAGTATTTT
>TRBD1|TRBJ2-7|TRBV11-1|-
CASTGTGVDEQYF
TGTGCCAGTACCGGGACAGGGGTCGACGAGCAGTACTTC
>TRBD1|TRBJ1-2|TRBV4-2|-
CASSQVGTGANYGYTF
TGTGCCAGCAGCCAAGTGGGGACAGGGGCGAACTATGGCTACACCTTC
>-|TRBJ2-3|TRBV25-1|few
CASSGLQLDTQYF
TGTGCCAGCAGTGGACTACAGCTGGATACGCAGTATTTT
>-|TRBJ1-1|TRBV28|few
CASSLSNTEAFF
TGTGCCAGCAGTTTGTCGAACACTGAAGCTTTCTTT
>-|TRBJ2-2|TRBV4-3|-
CASSQVWSNTGELFF
TGCGCCAGCAGCCAAGTATGGTCGAACACCGGGGAGCTGTTTTTT
>-|TRBJ1-1|TRBV14|few
CASSPTMNTEAFF
TGTGCCAGCAGCCCCACAATGAACACTGAAGCTTTCTTT
>-|TRBJ1-1|TRBV28|-
CASSPSGRNTEAFF
TGTGCCAGCAGCCCATCAGGGAGGAACACTGAAGCTTTCTTT
>TRBD1|TRBJ1-5|TRBV19|once
CASSAHSRDRAHQPQHF
TGTGCCAGTAGTGCACATTCCCGGGACAGGGCCCATCAGCCCCAGCATTTT
>TRBD2|TRBJ2-7|TRBV7-8|-
CASTPSLREGPYEQYF
TGTGCCAGCACCCCCTCGCTGCGGGAGGGCCCCTACGAGCAGTACTTC
>-|TRBJ2-5|TRBV7-2|-
CASSSVRSQETQYF
TGTGCCAGCAGCTCCGTGCGGAGTCAAGAGACCCAGTACTTC
>-|TRBJ2-7|TRBV11-2|-
CASSLDLAAKSYEQYF
TGTGCCAGCAGCTTGGATTTAGCGGCAAAAAGCTACGAGCAGTACTTC
>TRBD2|TRBJ2-7|TRBV14|-
CASSQDQWGLAGVSGFIRPYEQYF
TGTGCCAGCAGCCAAGATCAATGGGGACTAGCGGGAGTCTCGGGTTTTATCCGACCCTACGAGCAGTACTTC
>-|TRBJ2-1|TRBV7-8|few
CASSLAFREQFF
TGTGCCAGCAGCTTAGCGTTCAGAGAGCAGTTCTTC
>-|TRBJ1-6|TRBV5-1|-
CASSLNPGTENSPLHF
TGCGCCAGCAGCTTAAATCCGGGGACGGAGAATTCACCCCTCCACTTT
>-|TRBJ2-7|TRBV6-6|-
CASSYSPTDPREQYF
TGTGCCAGCAGTTACTCCCCGACAGACCCCCGCGAGCAGTACTTC
>-|TRBJ2-1|TRBV5-4|-
CASSWTVSSYNEQFF
TGTGCCAGCAGCTGGACGGTGAGCTCCTACAATGAGCAGTTCTTC
>-|TRBJ2-2|TRBV4-1|-
CASSRARSGELFF
TGCGCCAGCAGCCGAGCTAGAAGCGGGGAGCTGTTTTTT
>TRBD1|TRBJ1-6|TRBV6-1|-
CASSAGQGSSYNSPLHF
TGTGCCAGCAGTGCGGGACAGGGAAGCTCCTATAATTCACCCCTCCACTTT
>-|TRBJ1-1|TRBV10-3|-
CATTGSLNTEAFF
TGTGCCACCACGGGGAGCCTGAACACTGAAGCTTTCTTT
>-|TRBJ1-4|TRBV6-1|-
CASSPLGESNEKLFF
TGTGCCAGCAGTCCACTGGGGGAGTCTAATGAAAAACTGTTTTTT
>TRBD2|TRBJ2-7|TRBV9|-
CASSVGERGVYEQYF
TGTGCCAGCAGCGTAGGGGAGCGGGGGGTCTACGAGCAGTACTTC
>-|TRBJ1-5|TRBV5-1|-
CASSPTGANQPQHF
TGCGCCAGCAGCCCTACGGGGGCGAATCAGCCCCAGCATTTT
>TRBD1|TRBJ1-2|TRBV18|few
CASSPSGGTGYGYTF
TGTGCCAGCTCACCATCCGGGGGGACAGGCTATGGCTACACCTTC
>TRBD1|TRBJ1-2|TRBV7-2|-
CASSSRTGDGYTF
TGTGCCAGCAGCTCTAGGACAGGGGACGGGTACACCTTC
>-|TRBJ2-1|TRBV5-1|-
CASSLAGYYNEQFF
TGCGCCAGCAGCTTGGCAGGTTACTACAATGAGCAGTTCTTC
>-|TRBJ2-5|TRBV19|-
CASSIESPSVLETQYF
TGTGCCAGTAGTATTGAATCCCCGTCAGTTTTAGAGACCCAGTACTTC
>TRBD2|TRBJ2-2|TRBV12-5|-
CASGWRESAGELFF
TGTGCTAGTGGTTGGCGGGAGAGTGCCGGGGAGCTGTTTTTT